These 16 T cell receptor beta chains originate from one sample sequenced in a study of cytomegalovirus exposure and HLA in healthy donors. PCR primers comprised 60 Vbeta and 13 Jbeta primers. Here immunoSEQ multiplex PCR was the method, and the copy in TCRdb shows in-frame clones only, minus some. The sample shows under 150,000 clones, roughly four fifths of them seen only once. What was sequenced was PBMCs. The receptors come from a woman between 25 and 40 years old in good health and CMV-seropositive.

The chain is built from TRBV27 and TRBJ2-3; 9 bases are shared with TRBD2. CDR3 size: 22 residues. V gave up 3 bases and J gave up 0 bases; unmatched junction bases: 22. In germline, CDR1 is MNHEY, CDR2 SMNVEV (reference sequence). CDR3 nucleotide sequence: TGTGCCAGCAGTTTCCAAGCGAACTCCAACTACTTCAGCGGGGGGAGCACAGATACGCAGTATTTT. Translation gives CASSFQANSNYFSGGSTDTQYF.

The chain links TRBV4-2 to TRBJ2-7, with D maybe TRBD2 (6 bases). Trimming pared 0 bases from V and 8 bases from J, leaving 17 bases between. Germline assignment: CDR1 LGHNA and CDR2 YNFKEQ. The CDR3 totals 15 residues. Here the CDR3 DNA reads TGTGCCAGCAGCCAAGAGGGGAGGAAGCTTTCCCAGCAGTACTTC. Its protein is CASSQEGRKLSQQYF.

This clone has more than one count but fewer than ten. Additional DNA sequences in this sample encode the identical CDR3. The chain carries TRBV5-1 and TRBJ2-1, with TRBD1 matching 7 bases. The germline V gene encodes CDR1 SGHRS and CDR2 YFSETQ. Unmatched junction bases numbered 2, after V lost 0 bases and J lost 2 bases. The CDR3 spans 15 residues. The CDR3 DNA is TGCGCCAGCAGCTTGGGGGGGACAGCCTACAATGAGCAGTTCTTC. This encodes CASSLGGTAYNEQFF.

CDR3 loop: CASSLGASLRSPLHF. The CDR3, as DNA: TGTGCCAGCAGCTTAGGAGCTAGTTTGCGTTCACCCCTCCACTTT. The V and J genes are TRBV7-9 and TRBJ1-6; no reliable D call. This CDR3 region has 15 residues. V was pared by 1 base and J by 9 bases, with 13 bases between. In germline, CDR1 is SEHNR, CDR2 FQNEAQ (reference sequence).

This clone was found a few times. The V gene is TRBV2, the J gene TRBJ1-6; 8 positions match TRBD1. This CDR3 comprises 15 residues. Per the germline V gene, CDR1 is SNHLY and CDR2 is FYNNEI. Trimming cost V 7 bases and J 6 bases; bases outside gene matches: 8. This CDR3 reads CASNSQGASNSPLHF. For the CDR3, the DNA is TGTGCCAGCAATAGTCAGGGGGCAAGTAATTCACCCCTCCACTTT.

Only one count was recorded for this clone. The chain uses TRBV5-1 and TRBJ1-2, with a tentative D call TRBD1 (5 bases). Germline V gives CDR1 SGHRS, CDR2 YFSETQ. The CDR3 totals 13 residues. The V end lost 1 base, the J end lost 4 bases, and 8 bases lay between the germline ends. CDR3: CASSLTGLYGYTF. CDR3 bases: TGCGCCAGCAGCTTGACAGGCCTCTATGGCTACACCTTC.

V gene TRBV14 combines with J gene TRBJ2-2; 9 bases are a match to TRBD2. Unmatched junction bases numbered 18, after V lost 8 bases and J lost 2 bases. CDR1 and CDR2 from the germline V gene are SGHDN and FVKESK. This CDR3 is built from 19 residues. CDR3 DNA: TGTGCCAGCCAACGAACGCTAGCGGGGACGAGGGGAAACACCGGGGAGCTGTTTTTT. Its translation is CASQRTLAGTRGNTGELFF.

The chain employs TRBV7-2 and TRBJ2-3; TRBD1 matches 10 bases. Germline V gene data show CDR1 as SGHTA and CDR2 as FQGNSA. The V gene end was trimmed by 0 bases and the J gene end by 5 bases; junction bases not matched to a gene: 5. This CDR3 has 16 residues. The CDR3, as DNA: TGTGCCAGCAGCTTAGCTTGGGACAGGGGACTAGATACGCAGTATTTT. This codes for CASSLAWDRGLDTQYF.

V gene TRBV5-4 combines with J gene TRBJ1-3; D is undetermined. V lost 4 bases to trimming and J lost 2 bases, with 13 bases between them. CDR1 is SGHNT, CDR2 YYREEE, per germline (reference sequence). CDR3 length: 15 amino acids. The CDR3 loop reads CASSPGAGTGNTIYF. The CDR3 nucleotides are TGTGCCAGCAGCCCCGGCGCGGGCACTGGAAACACCATATATTTT.

This chain connects TRBV5-1 to TRBJ1-6; D unclear. The CDR3 has 17 residues. Germline values: CDR1 SGHRS, CDR2 YFSETQ. Trimming left V 4 bases short and J 4 bases short, with 18 bases between. This chain's CDR3 is CASSPSENIGYNSPLHF. Written as DNA, the CDR3 is TGCGCCAGCAGCCCCTCGGAGAACATCGGATATAATTCACCCCTCCACTTT.

This rearrangement joins TRBV25-1 to TRBJ1-2; the match to TRBD1 covers 8 bases. This CDR3 contains 14 residues. Trimming cost V 1 base and J 3 bases; bases outside gene matches: 1. Germline values: CDR1 MGHDK, CDR2 SYGVNS. The CDR3 sequence is CASSEWGQDYGYTF. In DNA form, the CDR3 reads TGTGCCAGCAGTGAATGGGGACAGGACTATGGCTACACCTTC.

The chain joins TRBV7-2 to TRBJ1-5; D is unclear. The V gene lost 6 bases and the J gene lost 4 bases, with 10 bases spanning the gap. Germline CDR1 is SGHTA and CDR2 is FQGNSA. The CDR3 is 13 residues long. This CDR3 reads CASREDMNQPQHF. The CDR3 region has the DNA TGTGCCAGCAGGGAAGACATGAATCAGCCCCAGCATTTT.

The chain recombines TRBV9 with TRBJ2-2; TRBD1 agrees at 10 bases. Germline CDR1 reads SGDLS; CDR2 reads YYNGEE. The J segment lost 6 bases and the V segment lost 5 bases, leaving 4 bases of the junction unmatched. The CDR3 contains 14 residues. The CDR3 coding sequence is TGTGCCAGCAGAGGGACAGGGGCGGCCGGGGAGCTGTTTTTT. Protein sequence: CASRGTGAAGELFF.

The V gene is TRBV13, the J gene TRBJ2-5, with 13 bases identical to TRBD2. This CDR3 has 17 amino acids. From germline, CDR1 is PRHDT and CDR2 FYEKMQ (reference sequence). J was trimmed by 4 bases and V by 5 bases; bases with no gene match: 10. The CDR3 sequence is CASSIRLAGGWGETQYF. The CDR3 DNA reads as TGTGCCAGCAGCATCCGACTAGCGGGGGGCTGGGGAGAGACCCAGTACTTC. Full variable domain (remainder filled in from reference TRBV13 and TRBJ2-5): AAGVIQSPRHLIKEKRETATLKCYPIPRHDTVYWYQQGPGQDPQFLISFYEKMQSDKGSIPDRFSAQQFSDYHSELNMSSLELGDSALYFCASSIRLAGGWGETQYFGPGTRLLVL.

V is TRBV6-5 and J is TRBJ1-1; D is perhaps TRBD1 (6 bases). This CDR3 contains 15 residues. Germline-derived CDR1 and CDR2 are MNHEY and SVGAGI. V was cut by 6 bases and J by 4 bases, with 18 bases left in between. In DNA form, the CDR3 reads TGTGCCAGCAGGAACAGGGATAGGGTCGGCACTGAAGCTTTCTTT. Encoded protein: CASRNRDRVGTEAFF.

The J gene is TRBJ1-1, the V gene TRBV5-1; possible D gene TRBD1, 6 bases. Germline CDR1 reads SGHRS; CDR2 reads YFSETQ. The CDR3 totals 15 residues. Trimming stripped 4 bases from V and 0 bases from J, with 13 bases between. CDR3 region: CASSKDSPMNTEAFF. CDR3 nucleotides: TGCGCCAGCAGCAAGGACAGTCCCATGAACACTGAAGCTTTCTTT. Complete variable domain (other parts from reference TRBV5-1 and TRBJ1-1): KAGVTQTPRYLIKTRGQQVTLSCSPISGHRSVSWYQQTPGQGLQFLFEYFSETQRNKGNFPGRFSGRQFSNSRSEMNVSTLELGDSALYLCASSKDSPMNTEAFFGQGTRLTVV.